This T cell receptor (beta chain) appears in the sequencing data of a study of human T cells and chemical hapten exposure. Study-level background: Across its roughly 25 weeks, the study gave patients weekly diphenylcyclopropenone doses to the scalp. Patch tests put 0.01% DPC on the upper back, read at 6 days. Study results and limitations: TCRs exceeding 1 in 1000 frequency stayed unchanged with DPC sensitization.

V lost 0 bases to trimming and J lost 5 bases, with 5 bases between them. From germline, CDR1 is LGHNA and CDR2 YSLEER. The CDR3 totals 13 residues. Details on this clonotype: The antigen remains undetermined.

TCRdb re-derived calls from the RACE reads in MiXCR, one entry per CDR3 protein. Among about 270,000 distinct CDR3 sequences listed, around 7.7% were seen once. The sample's time point: pre-sensitization, week 0. Treatment in this sample: therapeutic diphenylcyclopropenone sensitization with weekly scalp DPC. The chain is built from TRBV4-3 and TRBJ2-1, with D unclear. The input for sequencing was whole blood, taken in connection with sensitization to the hapten diphenylcyclopropenone (DPC). This clonotype originated in a man between 18 and 35 years old with alopecia areata. Some clones in this sample may be carry-over from other donors' samples. The CDR3, as DNA: TGCGCCAGCAGCCAAGAAATCAACAATGAGCAGTTCTTC. It encodes CASSQEINNEQFF.